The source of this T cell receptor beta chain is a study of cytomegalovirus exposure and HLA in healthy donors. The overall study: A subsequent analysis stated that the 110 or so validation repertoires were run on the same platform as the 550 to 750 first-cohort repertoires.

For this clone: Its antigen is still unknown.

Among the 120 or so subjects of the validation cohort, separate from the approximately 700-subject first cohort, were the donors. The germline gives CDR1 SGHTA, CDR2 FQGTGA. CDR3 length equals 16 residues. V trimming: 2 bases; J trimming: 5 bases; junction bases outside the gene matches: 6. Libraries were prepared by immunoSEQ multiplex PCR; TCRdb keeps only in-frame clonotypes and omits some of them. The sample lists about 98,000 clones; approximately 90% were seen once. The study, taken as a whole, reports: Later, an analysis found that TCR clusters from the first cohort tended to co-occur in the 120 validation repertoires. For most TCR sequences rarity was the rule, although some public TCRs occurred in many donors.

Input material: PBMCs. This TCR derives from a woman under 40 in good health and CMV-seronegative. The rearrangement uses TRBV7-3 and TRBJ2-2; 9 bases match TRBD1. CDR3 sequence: CASSLEGTGRTGELFF. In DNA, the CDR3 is TGTGCCAGCAGCTTAGAAGGGACAGGGCGGACCGGGGAGCTGTTTTTT. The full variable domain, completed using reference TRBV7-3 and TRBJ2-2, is GAGVSQTPSNKVTEKGKYVELRCDPISGHTALYWYRQSLGQGPEFLIYFQGTGAADDSGLPNDRFFAVRPEGSVSTLKIQRTERGDSAVYLCASSLEGTGRTGELFFGEGSRLTVL.